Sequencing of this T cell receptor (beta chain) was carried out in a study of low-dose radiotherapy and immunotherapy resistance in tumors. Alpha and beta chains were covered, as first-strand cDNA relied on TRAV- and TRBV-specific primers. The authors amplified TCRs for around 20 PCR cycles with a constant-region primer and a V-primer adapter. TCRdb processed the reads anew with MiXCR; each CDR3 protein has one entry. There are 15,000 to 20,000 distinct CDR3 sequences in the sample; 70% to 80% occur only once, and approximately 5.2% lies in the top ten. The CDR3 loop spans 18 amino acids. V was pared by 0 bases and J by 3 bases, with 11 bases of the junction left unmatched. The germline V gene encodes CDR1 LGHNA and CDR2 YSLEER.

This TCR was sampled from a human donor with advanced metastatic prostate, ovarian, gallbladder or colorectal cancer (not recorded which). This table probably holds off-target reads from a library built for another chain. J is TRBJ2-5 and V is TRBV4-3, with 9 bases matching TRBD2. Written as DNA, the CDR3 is TGCGCCAGCAGCCAAGATTTGGCTAGCGGGGTCACTAAAGAGACCCAGTACTTC. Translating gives CASSQDLASGVTKETQYF.